These 31 T cell receptor beta chains were sequenced from one sample in a study of identical twins. MiXCR was run by TCRdb on the 5' RACE reads, yielding one entry per CDR3 protein. The repertoire includes 400,000 to 550,000 distinct CDR3 sequences, about 20% of them detected once, and roughly 0.9% sits in the top ten. These same records also appear under a second study, on T cells expressing NK-cell markers.

Sequenced material: CD4+ T cells sorted from blood. The receptors here all came from a woman between 18 and 30 years old in good health.

This clonotype was counted between two and nine times. V and J are TRBV6-1 and TRBJ2-1, with 16 positions matching TRBD2. V trimming: 7 bases; J trimming: 5 bases; junction bases outside the gene matches: 5. Germline CDR1 and CDR2: MNHNS and SASEGT. The CDR3 length is 16 residues. CDR3 amino acids: CASTGLAGGLNNEQFF. CDR3 DNA sequence: TGTGCCAGCACGGGACTAGCGGGAGGGTTAAACAATGAGCAGTTCTTC.

J is TRBJ2-7 and V is TRBV18, with 8 bases fitting TRBD2. CDR3 size: 16 residues. Germline CDR1 reads KGHSH; CDR2 reads LQKENI. The V and J ends lost 6 bases and 6 bases, in that order; junction bases with no gene match: 16. This CDR3 is CASSPTGGPLSGEQYF. The CDR3 nucleotides read TGTGCCAGCTCCCCAACGGGAGGGCCCCTATCGGGCGAGCAGTACTTC. The complete variable domain, with remaining parts taken from reference TRBV18 and TRBJ2-7, reads NAGVMQNPRHLVRRRGQEARLRCSPMKGHSHVYWYRQLPEEGLKFMVYLQKENIIDESGMPKERFSAEFPKEGPSILRIQQVVRGDSAAYFCASSPTGGPLSGEQYFGPGTRLTVT.

This clonotype was detected many times. The V gene is TRBV6-2 or TRBV6-3, the J gene TRBJ2-7; 10 bases are shared with TRBD2. Per the germline V gene, CDR1 is MNHEY and CDR2 is SVGEGT. The CDR3 is 14 residues long. With V trimmed by 5 bases and J by 2 bases, 3 bases remained unmatched. The CDR3 is CASSLLAGTYEQYF. CDR3 DNA sequence: TGTGCCAGCAGTCTACTAGCGGGGACCTACGAGCAGTACTTC.

The V call is TRBV12-3 or TRBV12-4, the J call TRBJ2-2, with unresolved D. This CDR3 has 15 amino acids. V shed 3 bases and J shed 6 bases, with 14 bases lying between them. The CDR3 DNA reads as TGTGCCAGCAGTTTGGGTAGCTTCTGGCCCGGGGAGCTGTTTTTT. This translates into CASSLGSFWPGELFF.

In this sample, this clonotype turned up a few times. V is TRBV7-8 and J is TRBJ1-1, with D hard to call. Germline-derived CDR1 and CDR2 are SGHVS and FQNEAQ. Between the trimmed V and J ends, which lost 5 bases and 1 base, there was a span of 20 bases. The CDR3 runs 17 residues. In DNA, the CDR3 is TGTGCCAGCAGCCTCGGGTGGAGGACTCGGGCGAACACTGAAGCTTTCTTT. Its protein is CASSLGWRTRANTEAFF.

This rearrangement joins TRBV4-1 to TRBJ2-3; 7 nucleotides match TRBD2. This CDR3 contains 15 residues. J was trimmed by 3 bases and V by 0 bases; bases with no gene match: 3. The germline gives CDR1 MGHRA, CDR2 YSYEKL. CDR3 DNA: TGCGCCAGCAGCCAAGATAGGGAGGGGACAGATACGCAGTATTTT. Protein sequence: CASSQDREGTDTQYF.

CDR3 sequence reads: CASQGTLNTEQYF. The CDR3 DNA reads as TGTGCCAGCCAAGGGACCCTCAATACCGAGCAGTACTTC. The J gene is TRBJ2-7, the V gene TRBV5-6, with D perhaps matching TRBD1 or TRBD2 (5 bases each). The V gene's germline CDR1 is SGHDT and CDR2 YYEEEE. The CDR3 runs to 13 residues. V was pared by 7 bases and J by 6 bases, with 17 bases between.

The chain employs TRBV3-1 and TRBJ2-3, with TRBD2 matching 13 bases. Germline V gene sequence: CDR1 LGHDT, CDR2 YNNKEL (reference sequence). V lost 4 bases, J lost 5 bases, and 6 bases stayed unmatched. The CDR3 is 16 residues long. Here the CDR3 DNA reads TGTGCCAGCAGCCCTCGACTAGCGGGGGGCAGAGATACGCAGTATTTT. Protein product: CASSPRLAGGRDTQYF.

This clonotype has only a few counts. Here the CDR3 reads CAWSVPYEQYF. CDR3 coding DNA: TGTGCCTGGAGTGTTCCCTACGAGCAGTACTTC. V gene TRBV30 combines with J gene TRBJ2-7; D remains unclear. The CDR3 has 11 residues. Trimming cost V 0 bases and J 2 bases, with 2 bases left between them. Germline V CDR1 and CDR2: GTSNPN, SVGIG (reference sequence).

This clonotype showed up just a few times. The chain joins TRBV7-9 to TRBJ1-1, with D hard to call. V was shortened by 1 base and J by 4 bases, with 7 bases between the two germline ends. This CDR3 has 13 amino acids. Germline V lookup: CDR1 SEHNR, CDR2 FQNEAQ (reference sequence). The CDR3 spells CASSLGVSTEAFF. Written as DNA, the CDR3 is TGTGCCAGCAGCTTAGGGGTAAGCACTGAAGCTTTCTTT.

The table lists this clonotype with a few counts. The rearrangement joins TRBV15 to TRBJ2-3, with D uncertain. Per germline, CDR1 LNHNV and CDR2 YYDKDF (reference sequence). V lost 8 bases and J 0 bases, leaving 9 bases between the germline ends. CDR3 size: 13 residues. CDR3 protein: CATGRSSTDTQYF. CDR3 DNA: TGTGCCACCGGCCGATCTAGCACAGATACGCAGTATTTT.

This clonotype was detected ten times or more. The rearrangement uses TRBV5-1 and TRBJ2-7, with a possible D match to TRBD2 (5 bases). Germline CDR1 is SGHRS and CDR2 is YFSETQ. Trimming pared 4 bases from V and 4 bases from J, leaving 9 bases between. The CDR3 contains 12 residues. For the CDR3, the DNA is TGCGCCAGCAGCACTTCGGGGTACGAGCAGTACTTC. Protein: CASSTSGYEQYF. Based on the CDR3 plus reference TRBV5-1 and TRBJ2-7, the full variable domain is KAGVTQTPRYLIKTRGQQVTLSCSPISGHRSVSWYQQTPGQGLQFLFEYFSETQRNKGNFPGRFSGRQFSNSRSEMNVSTLELGDSALYLCASSTSGYEQYFGPGTRLTVT.

This clonotype was detected a few times. This sequence joins TRBV20-1 and TRBJ2-1; D possibly corresponds to TRBD2 (6 bases). The CDR3 totals 12 residues. The germline V and J ends were trimmed by 5 bases and 9 bases, with 14 bases remaining between them. Germline loops: CDR1 DFQATT, CDR2 SNEGSKA (reference sequence). The CDR3 loop reads CSAGKTSFEQFF. In DNA, the CDR3 is TGCAGTGCTGGCAAGACTAGTTTTGAGCAGTTCTTC.

V usage is TRBV5-6 and J usage is TRBJ2-1, with TRBD1 matching 9 bases. Germline CDR1 is SGHDT and CDR2 is YYEEEE. Trimming cost V 4 bases and J 2 bases; bases outside gene matches: 4. The CDR3 is 15 residues long. The CDR3 reads CASSGRDRAYNEQFF. CDR3 DNA: TGTGCCAGCAGCGGCCGGGACAGGGCCTACAATGAGCAGTTCTTC.

The rearrangement joins TRBV9 to TRBJ2-7; 11 bases map to TRBD1. CDR3 length: 15 amino acids. Germline trimming cut 4 bases from V and 6 bases from J; bases unmatched to any gene: 9. CDR1 is SGDLS, CDR2 YYNGEE, per germline. The CDR3 sequence: CASSPAGTGGREQYF. The CDR3 DNA sequence: TGTGCCAGCAGCCCAGCAGGGACAGGGGGTCGCGAGCAGTACTTC.

This chain links TRBV6-1 with TRBJ2-6; 7 nucleotides line up with TRBD1. Germline values: CDR1 MNHNS, CDR2 SASEGT. This CDR3 is built from 16 residues. J gave up 4 bases and V 3 bases, and 6 bases lay outside the gene matches. As DNA, the CDR3 is TGTGCCAGCAGTGACCGAGACAGGGCCGGGGCCAACGTCCTGACTTTC. Amino acid sequence: CASSDRDRAGANVLTF.

The chain uses TRBV6-5 and TRBJ2-7, with D possibly being TRBD1 or TRBD2 (5 bases each). The germline gives CDR1 MNHEY, CDR2 SVGAGI. The CDR3 contains 13 residues. The ends were cut back, 2 bases at V and 9 bases at J, with 14 bases in the middle. CDR3: CASSYDKRGLQYF. In nucleotides, the CDR3 is TGTGCCAGCAGTTACGACAAGAGGGGTTTGCAGTACTTC.

The chain carries TRBV7-8 and TRBJ2-3; no clear D. Germline CDR1 reads SGHVS; CDR2 reads FQNEAQ. V was clipped by 5 bases and J by 6 bases, with 15 bases between them. The CDR3 is made up of 14 amino acids. This CDR3 is CASSRILVTDTQYF. The CDR3 DNA reads as TGTGCCAGCAGCCGGATCCTAGTCACGGATACGCAGTATTTT. Full variable domain (rest looked up from reference TRBV7-8 and TRBJ2-3): GAGVSQSPRYKVAKRGQDVALRCDPISGHVSLFWYQQALGQGPEFLTYFQNEAQLDKSGLPSDRFFAERPEGSVSTLKIQRTQQEDSAVYLCASSRILVTDTQYFGPGTRLTVL.

There are many counts of this clonotype. The chain is built from TRBV6-1 and TRBJ1-4; TRBD1 aligns across 9 bases. The CDR3 totals 15 residues. Per germline, CDR1 MNHNS and CDR2 SASEGT. With 5 bases clipped from V and 5 bases from J, the junction kept 6 bases outside the gene matches. This CDR3 is CASSPGTGMNEKLFF. The CDR3 region has the DNA TGTGCCAGCAGTCCTGGGACAGGGATGAATGAAAAACTGTTTTTT.

The CDR3 reads CASSEGLAGGRNEQFF. The CDR3 DNA is TGCGCCAGCAGTGAAGGACTAGCGGGAGGACGCAATGAGCAGTTCTTC. This rearrangement joins TRBV10-1 to TRBJ2-1, with 14 bases identical to TRBD2. Germline trimming cut 3 bases from V and 6 bases from J; bases unmatched to any gene: 4. CDR1 and CDR2 from the germline V gene are WNHNN and SYGVQD (reference sequence). CDR3 length equals 16 residues.

The J gene is TRBJ1-5, the V gene TRBV20-1; no firm D call. CDR3 length: 11 residues. Germline CDR1 is DFQATT and CDR2 is SNEGSKA (reference sequence). The CDR3 DNA follows: TGCAAGGTAGTAGTTTGGTGGCCCCAGCATTTT. This codes for CKVVVWWPQHF.

This chain uses TRBV3-1 with TRBJ1-2, with TRBD1 matching 9 bases. Per germline, CDR1 LGHDT and CDR2 YNNKEL (reference sequence). After removal of 3 bases from V and 8 bases from J, the junction contained 13 bases not matched to a gene. The CDR3 runs 16 residues. The CDR3 sequence: CASSHGTGKKVEGYTF. CDR3 DNA sequence: TGTGCCAGCAGCCACGGGACAGGGAAAAAGGTTGAGGGCTACACCTTC.

This chain links TRBV7-9 with TRBJ2-7, with D hard to call. Trimming pared 8 bases from V and 7 bases from J, leaving 15 bases between. CDR1 SEHNR and CDR2 FQNEAQ come from the germline V gene (reference sequence). The CDR3 consists of 12 residues. This CDR3 reads CASGMATREQYF. The CDR3 DNA sequence: TGTGCCAGCGGTATGGCGACGAGGGAGCAGTACTTC.

This clonotype was seen many times. This chain links TRBV18 with TRBJ2-1; D call uncertain. The V end was cut by 0 bases, the J end by 8 bases, with 11 bases between. CDR3 length: 14 amino acids. Germline V gene sequence: CDR1 KGHSH, CDR2 LQKENI. The CDR3 DNA is TGTGCCAGCTCACCACCGTCGGGTAACCATGAGCAGTTCTTC. Translating gives CASSPPSGNHEQFF.

This chain links TRBV7-2 with TRBJ1-6; D not certain. Germline lookup yields CDR1 SGHTA and CDR2 FQGNSA. Trimming took 1 base from V and 6 from J, leaving 10 bases between them. This CDR3 comprises 15 residues. The CDR3 reads CASSLVGRTNSPLHF. The CDR3 DNA reads as TGTGCCAGCAGCTTAGTAGGCAGAACTAATTCACCCCTCCACTTT.

This CDR3 is CASSSRRVIGNTIYF. The CDR3 nucleotides read TGTGCCAGCAGCTCCCGCAGGGTGATTGGAAACACCATATATTTT. The chain is built from TRBV5-6 and TRBJ1-3; D possibly corresponds to TRBD1 (5 bases). Germline-derived CDR1 and CDR2 are SGHDT and YYEEEE. Deletions cut 3 bases from V and 3 bases from J, with 13 bases between. The CDR3 has 15 residues. Using reference TRBV5-6 and TRBJ1-3 for the parts outside the CDR3, the full variable domain is DAGVTQSPTHLIKTRGQQVTLRCSPKSGHDTVSWYQQALGQGPQFIFQYYEEEERQRGNFPDRFSGHQFPNYSSELNVNALLLGDSALYLCASSSRRVIGNTIYFGEGSWLTVV.

In its sample, this clonotype was seen a few times. This chain joins TRBV20-1 and TRBJ2-5; 8 bases align to TRBD1. The length of the CDR3 is 15 residues. Germline V CDR1 and CDR2: DFQATT, SNEGSKA (reference sequence). Trimming removed 3 bases from V and 4 bases from J; junction bases left unmatched: 10. The CDR3 reads CSASDRGREGETQYF. The CDR3 DNA sequence: TGCAGTGCTAGCGACAGGGGAAGGGAAGGAGAGACCCAGTACTTC.

This clonotype was detected a few times. V gene TRBV12-3 or TRBV12-4 combines with J gene TRBJ1-1; 11 positions match TRBD1. V lost 6 bases, J lost 0 bases, and 18 bases stayed unmatched. The CDR3 consists of 20 residues. As DNA, the CDR3 is TGTGCCAGCAGCTTAACCGGGACAGGGGGAACAGGCGGCATGAACACTGAAGCTTTCTTT. Its protein product is CASSLTGTGGTGGMNTEAFF.

The rearrangement uses TRBV6-1 and TRBJ1-6, with 7 nucleotides matching TRBD1. The CDR3 has 13 residues. Unmatched junction bases numbered 2, after V lost 8 bases and J lost 4 bases. Germline values: CDR1 MNHNS, CDR2 SASEGT. CDR3 bases: TGTGCCAGCGCGGGACAGTATAATTCACCCCTCCACTTT. Encoded protein: CASAGQYNSPLHF.

This clonotype has a handful of counts. The chain joins TRBV25-1 to TRBJ2-7; weak D call: TRBD2 (5 bases). This CDR3 is 16 amino acids long. Germline-derived CDR1 and CDR2 are MGHDK and SYGVNS. With 1 base removed from V and 5 bases from J, the gap between germline ends came to 18 bases. The CDR3 is CASSEFPGRGSDEQYF. The CDR3 DNA reads as TGTGCCAGCAGTGAATTTCCTGGTCGGGGATCTGACGAGCAGTACTTC.

This clonotype has just a few counts. V is TRBV20-1 and J is TRBJ2-7, with D possibly matching TRBD2 (6 bases). Germline CDR1 and CDR2: DFQATT and SNEGSKA (reference sequence). This CDR3 region has 13 residues. Trimming pared 3 bases from V and 5 bases from J, leaving 14 bases between. DNA for the CDR3: TGCAGTGCTAGGTACGGGACTGTTAACGAGCAGTACTTC. It specifies CSARYGTVNEQYF.